This TCR beta chain emerged from a study of T cells in Graves' hyperthyroidism and ophthalmopathy. Clinical symptoms, serum thyroxine and TRAb, thyroid ultrasound and orbital computed tomography together formed the diagnostic basis. Looked up from germline, CDR1 is GTSNPN and CDR2 is SVGIG (reference sequence). Trimming took 5 bases from V and 0 from J, leaving 11 bases between them. The CDR3 covers 13 residues. Researchers took RNA transcripts and amplified the TCR beta CDR3 regions from them. HTBI primers were the set used in a first-round RT-PCR of the TCR CDR3. TCRdb passed the multiplex PCR reads through MiXCR, listing each CDR3 protein once. The data show fewer than 750,000 distinct CDR3 sequences, about 43% seen once.

The TCR originated in a woman between 18 and 29 years old with Graves' hyperthyroidism. Sequenced material: peripheral blood or thyroid tissue (not recorded which). The gene calls are TRBV30 and TRBJ2-7; possible D gene TRBD1, 6 bases. CDR3 sequence: CAWRQDISYEQYF. CDR3 nucleotide sequence: TGTGCCTGGCGACAGGACATCTCCTACGAGCAGTACTTC.